The clone carrying this T cell receptor beta chain appeared once. Sequence at one end of the junction differs from germline and may be a read error. RNA extraction gave at least 5.5 micrograms of total RNA per sample. With a J-beta primer mix and a sample-barcoded 5' primer, a second PCR ran 7 to 11 cycles. Sequencing yielded, for each sample, at least 2.5 million paired-end reads carrying CDR3. TCRdb reprocessed the 5' RACE reads via MiXCR and lists one record per CDR3 protein. The table has roughly 1,500,000 distinct CDR3 sequences, roughly 45% seen once. The data originate from a study of blood T cells in healthy people across ages. Material for sequencing was blood. This receptor was identified in a woman between 18 and 29 years old in good health.

CDR3 region: CSSSPQGYEQYF. Here the CDR3 DNA reads TGCAGTTCTAGCCCACAGGGGTACGAGCAGTACTTC. The J gene is TRBJ2-7, the V gene TRBV20-1, with 7 bases matching TRBD1. The germline gives CDR1 DFQATT, CDR2 SNEGSKA (reference sequence). CDR3 length: 12 amino acids.